This T cell receptor beta chain was sequenced for a study of blood T cell repertoires in COVID-19. Study-level information: Samples of COVID-19 (acute and convalescent) were obtained from the United States, Italy and Spain. From T cells, B-cell-depleted T cells, or PBMCs came the material, which was cDNA or gDNA.

Original methodology: Amplification from reference gene primers served as the basis for estimated nucleated cell counts. Generated by immunoSEQ multiplex PCR, the TCRdb table keeps only in-frame clones and is missing some. Clonal size and the V and J genes are those of that table, whereas D and trimming came from the DNA. This sample has some 270,000 clones, with approximately 89% found just once. The CDR3 consists of 15 residues. Germline V gene data show CDR1 as SGHTA and CDR2 as FQGNSA. The V gene end was trimmed by 2 bases and the J gene end by 0 bases; junction bases not matched to a gene: 4. V and J are TRBV7-2 and TRBJ2-7; 7 positions agree with TRBD1. This clonotype originated in a man between 35 and 55 years old with active or convalescent COVID-19. Sequencing used peripheral blood. DNA for the CDR3: TGTGCCAGCAGCTTATTCGGGGACAGCTCCTACGAGCAGTACTTC. Its translation is CASSLFGDSSYEQYF.